A selection of T cell receptor beta chains follows, all from one sample in a study of blood T cell repertoires in COVID-19. Clones were sequenced by immunoSEQ multiplex PCR, and TCRdb holds only the in-frame ones, with some missing. The table lists fewer than 150,000 clones, under 85% of them singletons, with about 9.3% in the top ten. Sequenced material: peripheral blood. The origin of the receptors is a woman of 80 years or more in a cohort sampled during active or convalescent COVID-19. Both conserved end residues are part of each CDR3. D genes are given only for firm matches. The size of a clone is reported for some rows only, either as once, few or many, or as a class for expanded clones.

clone_size,v_call,d_call,j_call,cdr3_aa,cdr3_nt
.,TRBV19,TRBD1,TRBJ1-5,CASSRGTGNQPQHF,TGTGCCAGTAGCCGAGGGACAGGCAATCAGCCCCAGCATTTT
once,TRBV28,TRBD1,TRBJ1-1,CAATFDRGRTEAFF,TGTGCCGCCACCTTCGACAGGGGACGCACTGAAGCTTTCTTT
.,TRBV5-1,TRBD1,TRBJ2-1,CASSPGQGSYNEQFF,TGCGCCAGCTCGCCGGGACAGGGCTCCTACAATGAGCAGTTCTTC
.,TRBV15,TRBD2,TRBJ2-5,CATSRGSSGEGETQYF,TGTGCCACCAGCAGAGGGAGTAGCGGGGAAGGGGAGACCCAGTACTTC
.,TRBV28,.,TRBJ1-1,CASSSLTLEAFF,TGTGCCAGCAGTTCTTTGACATTAGAAGCTTTCTTT
once,TRBV7-3,TRBD2,TRBJ2-2,CASSPPGGDTGELFF,TGTGCCAGCAGCCCCCCCGGGGGGGACACCGGGGAGCTGTTTTTT
few,TRBV6-2/TRBV6-3,TRBD1,TRBJ2-3,CASSYPHRGLADTQYF,TGTGCCAGCAGTTACCCCCACAGGGGATTAGCAGATACGCAGTATTTT
.,TRBV3-1/TRBV3-2,.,TRBJ1-6,CASSPDRRSPLHF,TGTGCCAGCAGCCCCGACAGAAGGTCACCCCTCCACTTT
.,TRBV6-5,.,TRBJ1-2,CASRIRVQGYGYTF,TGTGCCAGCAGGATTAGAGTACAGGGTTATGGCTACACCTTC
.,TRBV30,.,TRBJ1-1,CAWSLGGATEAFF,TGTGCCTGGAGTTTGGGGGGAGCAACTGAAGCTTTCTTT
.,TRBV7-2,TRBD1,TRBJ2-7,CASSLGEGQGRVGQYF,TGTGCCAGCAGCTTGGGGGAGGGACAGGGTCGGGTAGGGCAGTACTTC
.,TRBV5-1,.,TRBJ2-1,CASSLALGNSGDEQFF,TGCGCCAGCAGCTTGGCACTTGGAAACTCGGGGGATGAGCAGTTCTTC
.,TRBV7-2,TRBD1,TRBJ1-1,CASSPRTGVMNTEAFF,TGTGCCAGCAGCCCTCGGACAGGGGTCATGAACACTGAAGCTTTCTTT
.,TRBV7-9,.,TRBJ1-3,CASSRQVGSGNTIYF,TGTGCCAGCAGCCGACAGGTCGGCTCTGGAAACACCATATATTTT
.,TRBV19,.,TRBJ2-1,CASSIGSNNEQFF,TGTGCCAGTAGTATCGGTAGTAACAATGAGCAGTTCTTC
.,TRBV3-1/TRBV3-2,TRBD1,TRBJ1-2,CASSQFVTGDYGYTF,TGTGCCAGCAGCCAATTTGTGACAGGGGACTATGGCTACACCTTC
.,TRBV29-1,TRBD1,TRBJ2-7,CSAGDRSYEQYF,TGCAGCGCGGGGGACAGGTCCTACGAGCAGTACTTC
.,TRBV10-3,.,TRBJ2-5,CAISESSVRETQYF,TGTGCCATCAGTGAGTCGTCTGTCCGGGAGACCCAGTACTTC
.,TRBV5-8,.,TRBJ1-1,CASSLGVFHLGNTEAFF,TGTGCCAGCAGCTTGGGTGTCTTCCACCTAGGTAACACTGAAGCTTTCTTT
.,TRBV5-1,.,TRBJ2-7,CASSLPSYEQYF,TGCGCCAGCAGCCTACCCTCCTACGAGCAGTACTTC
.,TRBV18,TRBD1,TRBJ2-1,CASSPPGTGYNEQFF,TGTGCCAGCTCACCTCCCGGGACAGGATACAATGAGCAGTTCTTC
.,TRBV24-1,.,TRBJ1-1,CATSGTNTEAFF,TGTGCCACCAGTGGAACAAACACTGAAGCTTTCTTT
once,TRBV28,TRBD1,TRBJ2-3,CASSPTGASTDTQYF,TGTGCCAGCAGTCCGACAGGGGCCAGCACAGATACGCAGTATTTT
once,TRBV30,.,TRBJ2-1,CAWSVSRVVSYNEQFF,TGTGCCTGGAGTGTTAGTCGGGTAGTATCCTACAATGAGCAGTTCTTC
few,TRBV5-5,.,TRBJ1-2,CASSRRELANYGYTF,TGTGCCAGCAGCCGGCGAGAGCTAGCTAACTATGGCTACACCTTC
.,TRBV18,TRBD1,TRBJ1-4,CASSPEGQVREKLFF,TGTGCCAGCTCACCAGAAGGACAGGTTCGCGAAAAACTGTTTTTT
once,TRBV5-4,.,TRBJ2-5,CASSPPGWKETQYF,TGTGCCAGCAGCCCGCCGGGGTGGAAGGAGACCCAGTACTTC
.,TRBV18,TRBD1,TRBJ1-1,CASSPGQGTEAFF,TGTGCCAGCTCACCAGGACAGGGAACTGAAGCTTTCTTT
.,TRBV6-5,TRBD1,TRBJ1-5,CASSPDRGSNQPQHF,TGTGCCAGCAGCCCGGACAGGGGAAGCAATCAGCCCCAGCATTTT
.,TRBV30,.,TRBJ1-6,CAWSSGGGAPLHF,TGTGCCTGGAGTTCGGGGGGTGGGGCACCCCTCCACTTT
.,TRBV14,TRBD2,TRBJ2-2,CASSQAGTRGLFF,TGTGCCAGCAGCCAGGCCGGGACTAGGGGCCTGTTTTTT
few,TRBV7-9,TRBD1,TRBJ1-6,CASRGLGGGYNSPLHF,TGTGCCAGCCGCGGGTTAGGGGGCGGTTATAATTCACCCCTCCACTTT
.,TRBV12-3/TRBV12-4,.,TRBJ2-7,CASGGETYEQYF,TGTGCCAGCGGCGGGGAAACCTACGAGCAGTACTTC
.,TRBV3-1/TRBV3-2,TRBD2,TRBJ2-5,CASSQRERGETQYF,TGTGCCAGCAGCCAGCGGGAGCGCGGTGAGACCCAGTACTTC
.,TRBV3-1/TRBV3-2,TRBD1,TRBJ1-2,CASSPGTGGLGYTF,TGTGCCAGCAGCCCCGGGACAGGGGGCCTTGGCTACACCTTC
.,TRBV6-2/TRBV6-3,TRBD1,TRBJ2-3,CASSYEMTGGFTDTQYF,TGTGCCAGCAGTTACGAGATGACAGGGGGATTCACAGATACGCAGTATTTT
.,TRBV3-1/TRBV3-2,TRBD2,TRBJ2-1,CASSVGRTEQFF,TGTGCCAGCAGCGTCGGGAGGACCGAGCAGTTCTTC
.,TRBV13,.,TRBJ1-4,CASSLREMTEKLFF,TGTGCCAGCAGCTTACGGGAGATGACGGAAAAACTGTTTTTT
.,TRBV15,.,TRBJ2-3,CATSRVRDTQYF,TGTGCCACCAGCAGAGTTCGGGATACGCAGTATTTT
.,TRBV19,TRBD1,TRBJ2-7,CASSTGQAPYEQYF,TGTGCCAGTAGTACCGGACAGGCACCCTACGAGCAGTACTTC
.,TRBV10-3,TRBD1,TRBJ1-1,CATTIGQGPTEAFF,TGTGCCACTACTATCGGACAGGGGCCGACTGAAGCTTTCTTT
.,TRBV30,.,TRBJ2-1,CAWSATRTYNEQFF,TGTGCCTGGAGTGCGACGCGGACATACAATGAGCAGTTCTTC
.,TRBV19,.,TRBJ1-6,CASSISFEGGRSPLHF,TGTGCCAGTAGTATAAGCTTTGAGGGGGGGCGATCACCCCTCCACTTT
.,TRBV6-5,TRBD1,TRBJ1-2,CASKRDRGQGYTF,TGTGCCAGCAAACGGGACAGGGGGCAAGGCTACACCTTC
once,TRBV7-2,.,TRBJ1-6,CASSHDWGGQSPLHF,TGTGCCAGCAGCCACGACTGGGGAGGGCAATCACCCCTCCACTTT
.,TRBV4-3,TRBD1,TRBJ1-4,CASSQDSRPGTENEKLFF,TGCGCCAGCAGCCAAGATTCCCGTCCCGGGACAGAGAATGAAAAACTGTTTTTT
.,TRBV12-3/TRBV12-4,.,TRBJ1-1,CASSLSQNTEAFF,TGTGCCAGCAGTTTATCACAGAACACTGAAGCTTTCTTT
.,TRBV30,TRBD1,TRBJ1-5,CAWSIQGGQPQHF,TGTGCCTGGTCTATACAGGGGGGTCAGCCCCAGCATTTT